This TCR beta chain was observed in a study of T cells in Graves' hyperthyroidism and ophthalmopathy. Findings of the study overall: Stable hyperthyroidism and ophthalmopathy were separated using 13 V-J signatures. Blood shared most expanded thyroid clonotypes above 0.001.

Clinical symptoms, serum thyroxine and TRAb, thyroid ultrasound and orbital computed tomography together formed the diagnostic basis. Cells are PBMCs isolated from about 10 ml of fresh blood. Germline trimming cut 5 bases from V and 6 bases from J; bases unmatched to any gene: 6. Germline V gene lookup returns CDR1 SGHAT and CDR2 FQNNGV. This CDR3 is built from 15 residues. Researchers amplified the TCR beta CDR3 regions from RNA transcripts. When the TCR CDR3 underwent first-round RT-PCR, the HTBI primer set was used. One entry per CDR3 protein results from TCRdb running MiXCR on the multiplex PCR reads. Of under 350,000 distinct CDR3 sequences detected, around 23% appear once; the ten largest clones hold 50%. This clonotype was picked up many times. The target antigen is unknown.

The chain combines TRBV11-2 with TRBJ2-2, with 10 bases that match TRBD1. Sequenced material: blood. The TCR comes from a woman in her 50s with Graves' hyperthyroidism. DNA of the CDR3: TGTGCCAGCAGCCAACTAGGACAGGGGGCCGGGGAGCTGTTTTTT. Its translation: CASSQLGQGAGELFF.